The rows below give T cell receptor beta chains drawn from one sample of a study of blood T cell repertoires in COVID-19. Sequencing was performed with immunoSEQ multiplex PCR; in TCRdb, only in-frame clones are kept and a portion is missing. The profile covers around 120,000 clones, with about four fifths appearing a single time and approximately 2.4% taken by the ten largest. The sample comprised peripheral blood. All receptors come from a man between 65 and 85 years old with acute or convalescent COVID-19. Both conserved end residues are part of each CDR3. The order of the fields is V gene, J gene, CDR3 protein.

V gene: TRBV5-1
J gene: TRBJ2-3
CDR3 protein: CASSPRADTDTQYF

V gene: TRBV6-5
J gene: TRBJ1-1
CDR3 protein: CASGTGGAMNTEAFF

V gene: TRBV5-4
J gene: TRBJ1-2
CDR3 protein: CASSEPMNYGYTF

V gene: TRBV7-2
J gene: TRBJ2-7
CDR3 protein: CASSLGREYEQYF

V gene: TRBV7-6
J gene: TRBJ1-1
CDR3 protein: CASSLHSSNTEAFF

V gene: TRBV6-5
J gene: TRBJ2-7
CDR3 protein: CASIRTGGYEQYF

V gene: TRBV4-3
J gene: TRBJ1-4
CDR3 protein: CASSQLPRTGGGEKLFF

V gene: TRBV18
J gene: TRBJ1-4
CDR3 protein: CASSRQTGIGSANEKLFF

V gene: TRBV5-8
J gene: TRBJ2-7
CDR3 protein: CASSLEMDPGVTYEQYF

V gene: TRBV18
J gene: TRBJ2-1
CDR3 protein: CASSPYGGSEQFF

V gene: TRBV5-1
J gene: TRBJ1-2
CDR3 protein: CASSGTGGARGYGYTF

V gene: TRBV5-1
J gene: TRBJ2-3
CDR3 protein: CASSSTGLAPDTQYF

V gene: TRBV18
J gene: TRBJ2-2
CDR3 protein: CASSPQGNTGELFF

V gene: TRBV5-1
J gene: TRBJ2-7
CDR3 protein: CASSPDRGREGDEQYF

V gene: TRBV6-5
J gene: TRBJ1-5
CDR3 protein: CASSKGGSNQPQHF

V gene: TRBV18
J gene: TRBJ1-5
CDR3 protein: CASSPTGQNSNQPQHF

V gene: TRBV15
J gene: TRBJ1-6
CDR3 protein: CATSRARQDNSPLHF

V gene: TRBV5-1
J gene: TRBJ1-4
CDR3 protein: CASSLSGQGFGEVEKLFF

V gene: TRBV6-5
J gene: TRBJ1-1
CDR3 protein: CASSRASLNTEAFF

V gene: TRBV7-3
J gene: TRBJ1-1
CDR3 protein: CASSPSGNTEAFF

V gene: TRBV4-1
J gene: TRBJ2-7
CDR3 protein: CASSQVQGESYEQYF

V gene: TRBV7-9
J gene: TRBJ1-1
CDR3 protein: CASNGQGVLEAFF

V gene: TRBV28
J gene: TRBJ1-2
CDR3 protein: CASSLRQGWAYGYTF

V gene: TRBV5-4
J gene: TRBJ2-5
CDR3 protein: CASSLGSGGVETQYF

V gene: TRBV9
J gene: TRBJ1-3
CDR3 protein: CASSVGGQAGNTIYF

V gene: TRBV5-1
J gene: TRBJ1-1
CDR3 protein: CASSSQGGETEAFF

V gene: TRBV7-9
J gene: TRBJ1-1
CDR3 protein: CASSFPGTGEAFF

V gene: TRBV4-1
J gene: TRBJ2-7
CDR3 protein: CASSHLHASTGYEQYF

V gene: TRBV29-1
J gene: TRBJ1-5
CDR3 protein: CSVTGPGQPQHF

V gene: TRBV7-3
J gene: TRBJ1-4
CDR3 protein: CASSSPQAGMDEKLFF

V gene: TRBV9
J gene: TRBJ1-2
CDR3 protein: CASSVYQGATVYTF

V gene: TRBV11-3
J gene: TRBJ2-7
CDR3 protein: CASSLVGDSSSYEQYF

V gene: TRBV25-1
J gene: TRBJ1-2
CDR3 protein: CASSDPFLGADYGYTF

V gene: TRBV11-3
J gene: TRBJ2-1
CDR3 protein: CASSPGGLAGLNEQFF

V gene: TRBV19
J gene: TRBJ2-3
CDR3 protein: CASAAGVRTDTQYF

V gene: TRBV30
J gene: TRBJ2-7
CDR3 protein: CAWSVGVQGVSNEQYF

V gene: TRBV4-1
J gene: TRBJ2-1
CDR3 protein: CASSQSQGNEQFF

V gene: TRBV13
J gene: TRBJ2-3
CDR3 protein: CASSYPGTGPSTDTQYF

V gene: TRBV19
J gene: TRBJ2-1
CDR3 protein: CASSISVLSNEQFF

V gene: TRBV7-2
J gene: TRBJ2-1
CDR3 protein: CASSPRLDRGSGEQFF